This TCR beta chain is drawn from a study of cytomegalovirus exposure and HLA in healthy donors. Use of 60 Vbeta and 13 Jbeta primers characterized the PCR. Some clones are missing from TCRdb's copy, which holds only in-frame ones; the method was immunoSEQ multiplex PCR. This repertoire shows about 170,000 clones, around 81% found once; its top ten account for about 1.9%. As to this clone: The antigen remains undetermined.

Study-level points and caveats: At a 0.05 false discovery rate, a later analysis found approximately 15,000 TCR beta sequences to be associated with HLA alleles.

The sample taken for sequencing was PBMCs. The TCR comes from a woman in her 30s in good health and CMV-seropositive.

The CDR3 is CASSRLAGSTYNEQFF. CDR3 bases: TGCGCCAGCAGCCGACTAGCGGGATCCACGTACAATGAGCAGTTCTTC. The chain has TRBV4-3 and TRBJ2-1; 11 nucleotides align to TRBD2. CDR3 length: 16 residues. The germline V gene has CDR1 LGHNA and CDR2 YSLEER. V trimming: 4 bases; J trimming: 4 bases; junction bases outside the gene matches: 6.